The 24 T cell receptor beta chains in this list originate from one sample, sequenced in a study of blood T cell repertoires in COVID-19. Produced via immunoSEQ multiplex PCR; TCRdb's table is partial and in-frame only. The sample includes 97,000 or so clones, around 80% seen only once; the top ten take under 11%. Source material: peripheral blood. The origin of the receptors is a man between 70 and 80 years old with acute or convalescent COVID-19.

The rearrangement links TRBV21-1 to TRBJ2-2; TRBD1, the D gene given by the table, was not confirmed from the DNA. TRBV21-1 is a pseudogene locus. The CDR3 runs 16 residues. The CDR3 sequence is CASSKAGTGLTGELFF. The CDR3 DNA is TGTGCCAGCAGCAAAGCCGGGACAGGGTTAACCGGGGAGCTGTTTTTT.

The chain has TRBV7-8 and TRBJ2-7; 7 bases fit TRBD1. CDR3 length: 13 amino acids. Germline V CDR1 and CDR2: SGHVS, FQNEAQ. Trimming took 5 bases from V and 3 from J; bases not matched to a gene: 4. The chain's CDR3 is CASSVTGYYEQYF. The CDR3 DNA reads TGTGCCAGCAGCGTGACAGGGTACTACGAGCAGTACTTC.

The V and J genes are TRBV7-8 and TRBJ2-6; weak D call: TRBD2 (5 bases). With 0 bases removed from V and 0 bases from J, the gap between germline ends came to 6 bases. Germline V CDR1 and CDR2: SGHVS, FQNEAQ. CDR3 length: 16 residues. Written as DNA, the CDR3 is TGTGCCAGCAGCTTAGCGCGGGTCTCTGGGGCCAACGTCCTGACTTTC. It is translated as CASSLARVSGANVLTF.

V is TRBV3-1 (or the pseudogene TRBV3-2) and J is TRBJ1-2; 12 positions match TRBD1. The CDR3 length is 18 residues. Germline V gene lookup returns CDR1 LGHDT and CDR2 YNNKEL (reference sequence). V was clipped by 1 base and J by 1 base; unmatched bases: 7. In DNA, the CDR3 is TGTGCCAGCAGCCAAGTGGCGGGACAGGGGGCACGTAACTATGGCTACACCTTC. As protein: CASSQVAGQGARNYGYTF.

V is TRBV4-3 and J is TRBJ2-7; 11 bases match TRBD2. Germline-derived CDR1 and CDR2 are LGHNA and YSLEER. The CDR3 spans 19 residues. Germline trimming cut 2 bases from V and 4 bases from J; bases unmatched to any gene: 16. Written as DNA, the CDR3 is TGCGCCAGCAGCCAATGGTCTAGCGGGAGGATTTATGGTCGTTACGAGCAGTACTTC. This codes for CASSQWSSGRIYGRYEQYF.

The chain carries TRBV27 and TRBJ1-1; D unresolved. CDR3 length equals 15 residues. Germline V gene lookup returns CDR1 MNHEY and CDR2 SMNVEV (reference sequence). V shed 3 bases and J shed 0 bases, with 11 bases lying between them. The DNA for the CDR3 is TGTGCCAGCAGTTTCCGGGGAACCCTGAACACTGAAGCTTTCTTT. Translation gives CASSFRGTLNTEAFF.

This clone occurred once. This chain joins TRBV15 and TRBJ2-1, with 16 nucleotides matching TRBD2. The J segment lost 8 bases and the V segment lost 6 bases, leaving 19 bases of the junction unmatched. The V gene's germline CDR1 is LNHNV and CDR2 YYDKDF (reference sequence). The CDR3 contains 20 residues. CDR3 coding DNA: TGTGCCACCAGGGGGGGTAGCGGGACTAGCGGGAGGGCCCGAGCTTATGAGCAGTTCTTC. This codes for CATRGGSGTSGRARAYEQFF.

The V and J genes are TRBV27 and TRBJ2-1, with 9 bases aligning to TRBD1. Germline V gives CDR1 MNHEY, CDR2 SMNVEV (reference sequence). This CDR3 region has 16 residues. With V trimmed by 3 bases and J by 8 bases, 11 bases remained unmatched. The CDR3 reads CASSLPSGQGIDEQFF. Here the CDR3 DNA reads TGTGCCAGCAGTTTGCCCTCGGGACAGGGCATCGATGAGCAGTTCTTC.

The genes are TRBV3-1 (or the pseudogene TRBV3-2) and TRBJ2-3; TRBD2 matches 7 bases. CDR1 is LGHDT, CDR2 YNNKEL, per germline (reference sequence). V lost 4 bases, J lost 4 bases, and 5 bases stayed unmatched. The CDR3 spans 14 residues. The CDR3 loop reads CASSPTGGPDTQYF. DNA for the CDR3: TGTGCCAGCAGCCCCACGGGAGGCCCAGATACGCAGTATTTT.

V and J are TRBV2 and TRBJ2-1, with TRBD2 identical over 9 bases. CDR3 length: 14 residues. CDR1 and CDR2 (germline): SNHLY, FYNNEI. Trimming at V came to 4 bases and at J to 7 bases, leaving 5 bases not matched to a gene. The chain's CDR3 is CASSGGLAPNEQFF. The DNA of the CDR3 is TGTGCCAGCAGTGGGGGACTAGCCCCTAATGAGCAGTTCTTC.

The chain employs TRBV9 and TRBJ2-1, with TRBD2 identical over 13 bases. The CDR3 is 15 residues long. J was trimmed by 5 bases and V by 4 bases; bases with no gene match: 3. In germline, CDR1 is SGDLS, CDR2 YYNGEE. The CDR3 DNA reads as TGTGCCAGCAGCTCCGGGACTAGCGGGAACAATGAGCAGTTCTTC. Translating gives CASSSGTSGNNEQFF.

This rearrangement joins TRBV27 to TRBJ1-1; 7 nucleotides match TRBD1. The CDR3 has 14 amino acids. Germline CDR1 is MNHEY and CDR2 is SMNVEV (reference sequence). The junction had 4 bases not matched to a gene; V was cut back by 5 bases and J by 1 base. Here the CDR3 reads CASSPYRGNTEAFF. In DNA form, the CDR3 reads TGTGCCAGCAGTCCTTACAGGGGGAACACTGAAGCTTTCTTT.

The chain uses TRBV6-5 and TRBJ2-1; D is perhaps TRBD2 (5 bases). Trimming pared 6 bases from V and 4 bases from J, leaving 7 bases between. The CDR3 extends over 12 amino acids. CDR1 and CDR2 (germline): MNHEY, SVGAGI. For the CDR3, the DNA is TGTGCCAGCAGCGACTATTACAATGAGCAGTTCTTC. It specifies CASSDYYNEQFF.

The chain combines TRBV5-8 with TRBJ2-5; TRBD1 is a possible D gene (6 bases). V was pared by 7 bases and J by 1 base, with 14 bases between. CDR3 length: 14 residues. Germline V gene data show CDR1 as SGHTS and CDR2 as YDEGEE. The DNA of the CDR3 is TGTGCCAGCGCCACGGGACAAGCCCAAGAGACCCAGTACTTC. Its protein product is CASATGQAQETQYF.

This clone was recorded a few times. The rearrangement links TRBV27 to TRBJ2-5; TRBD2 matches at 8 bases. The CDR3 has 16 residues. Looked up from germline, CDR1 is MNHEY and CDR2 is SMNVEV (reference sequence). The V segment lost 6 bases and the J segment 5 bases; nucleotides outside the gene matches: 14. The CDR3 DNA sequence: TGTGCCAGCAGCTCAGTCCAGGCCAGCGGGAGTGAGACCCAGTACTTC. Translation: CASSSVQASGSETQYF.

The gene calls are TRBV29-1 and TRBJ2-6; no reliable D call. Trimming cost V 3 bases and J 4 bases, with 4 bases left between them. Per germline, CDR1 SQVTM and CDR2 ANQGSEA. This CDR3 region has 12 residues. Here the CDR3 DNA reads TGCAGCGTTGACCTCGGGGCCAACGTCCTGACTTTC. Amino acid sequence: CSVDLGANVLTF. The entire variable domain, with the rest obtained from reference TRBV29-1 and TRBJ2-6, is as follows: SAVISQKPSRDICQRGTSLTIQCQVDSQVTMMFWYRQQPGQSLTLIATANQGSEATYESGFVIDKFPISRPNLTFSTLTVSNMSPEDSSIYLCSVDLGANVLTFGAGSRLTVL.

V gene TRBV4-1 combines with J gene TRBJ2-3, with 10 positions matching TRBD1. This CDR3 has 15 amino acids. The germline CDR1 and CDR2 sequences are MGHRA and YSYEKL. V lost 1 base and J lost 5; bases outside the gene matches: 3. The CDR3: CASSQGQGAQDTQYF. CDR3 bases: TGCGCCAGCAGCCAAGGACAGGGGGCTCAAGATACGCAGTATTTT.

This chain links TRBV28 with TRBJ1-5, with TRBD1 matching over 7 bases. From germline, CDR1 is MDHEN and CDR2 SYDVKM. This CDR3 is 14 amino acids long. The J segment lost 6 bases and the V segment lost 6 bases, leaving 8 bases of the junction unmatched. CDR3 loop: CASRPTGWIQPQHF. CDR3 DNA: TGTGCCAGCAGACCGACAGGGTGGATTCAGCCCCAGCATTTT.

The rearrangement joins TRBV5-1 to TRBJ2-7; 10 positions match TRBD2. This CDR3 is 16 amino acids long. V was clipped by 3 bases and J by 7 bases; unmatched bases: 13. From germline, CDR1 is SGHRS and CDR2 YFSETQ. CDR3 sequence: CASSSLQREGAREQYF. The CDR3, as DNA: TGCGCCAGCAGCTCCCTCCAGCGGGAGGGAGCTCGAGAGCAGTACTTC.

CDR3 in DNA: TGCGCCAGCAGTCCCTTGACTAGCTCGCAAGAGACCCAGTACTTC. Protein: CASSPLTSSQETQYF. The J gene is TRBJ2-5, the V gene TRBV10-2; TRBD2 agrees at 7 bases. CDR3 length: 15 amino acids. The J segment lost 2 bases and the V segment lost 5 bases, leaving 8 bases of the junction unmatched. Per the germline V gene, CDR1 is WSHSY and CDR2 is SAAADI.

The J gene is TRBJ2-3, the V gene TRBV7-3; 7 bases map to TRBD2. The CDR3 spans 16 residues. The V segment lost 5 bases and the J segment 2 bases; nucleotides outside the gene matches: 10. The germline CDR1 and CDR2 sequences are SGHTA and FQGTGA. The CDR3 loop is CASSPGALAVTDTQYF. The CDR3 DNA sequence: TGTGCCAGCAGCCCTGGGGCCCTAGCGGTCACAGATACGCAGTATTTT.

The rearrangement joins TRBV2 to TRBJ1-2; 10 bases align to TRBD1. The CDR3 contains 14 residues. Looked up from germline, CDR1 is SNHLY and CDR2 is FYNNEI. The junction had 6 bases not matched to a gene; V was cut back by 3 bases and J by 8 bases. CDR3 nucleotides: TGTGCCAGCAGTGAGGGACAGGGGTTTGGGGGCTACACCTTC. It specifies CASSEGQGFGGYTF.

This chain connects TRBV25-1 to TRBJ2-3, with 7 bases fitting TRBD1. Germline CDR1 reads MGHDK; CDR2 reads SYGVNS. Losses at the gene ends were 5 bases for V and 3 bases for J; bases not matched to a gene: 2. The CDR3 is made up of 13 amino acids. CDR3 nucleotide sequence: TGTGCCAGCAGTCGACAGGGTACAGATACGCAGTATTTT. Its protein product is CASSRQGTDTQYF. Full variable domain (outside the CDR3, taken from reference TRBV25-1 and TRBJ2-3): EADIYQTPRYLVIGTGKKITLECSQTMGHDKMYWYQQDPGMELHLIHYSYGVNSTEKGDLSSESTVSRIRTEHFPLTLESARPSHTSQYLCASSRQGTDTQYFGPGTRLTVL.

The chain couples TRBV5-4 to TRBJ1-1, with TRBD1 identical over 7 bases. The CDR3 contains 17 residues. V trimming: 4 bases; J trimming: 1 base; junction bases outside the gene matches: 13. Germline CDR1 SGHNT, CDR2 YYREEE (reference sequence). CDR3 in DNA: TGTGCCAGCAGCCGATTAGGGACAGTGAGGGGGAACACTGAAGCTTTCTTT. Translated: CASSRLGTVRGNTEAFF.